This T cell receptor beta chain was sequenced in a study of shared clonotypes between healthy human individuals. Measured with immunoSEQ multiplex PCR; TCRdb has only the in-frame clones, and not every one. The data hold about 820,000 clones, with 80% to 95% observed a single time. The CDR3 totals 17 residues. V lost 0 bases to trimming and J lost 2 bases, with 17 bases between them. The germline gives CDR1 SGHNT, CDR2 YYREEE (reference sequence). Naive CD8 cells comprised CD45RO-negative, CCR7-positively selected cells, excluding terminally differentiated effector memory CD45RA+ cells. Comments on this clone: Its antigen is still unknown.

Points from the study as a whole: In the sorted subsets, rarefaction showed sequencing was incomplete despite large depth.

This receptor was identified in a man younger than 40 in good health. Sequencing input: naive CD8+ T cells sorted from blood. V is TRBV5-4 and J is TRBJ2-5; TRBD2 is a possible D gene (7 bases). The CDR3 loop reads CASSLVGASGEQETQYF. The CDR3 DNA follows: TGTGCCAGCAGCTTGGTGGGGGCTAGCGGAGAGCAAGAGACCCAGTACTTC.